What follows describes a single T cell receptor (beta chain). Its target is not known. Trimming shortened V by 5 bases and J by 4 bases, and 14 bases separated the two germline ends. The CDR3 consists of 14 residues. Germline V gives CDR1 MDHEN, CDR2 SYDVKM. These data belong to a study of T cell responses to AZD1222 COVID-19 vaccine. The repertoire was sequenced with immunoSEQ multiplex PCR; TCRdb's copy has only in-frame clones and lacks some. The sample yields 150,000 to 200,000 clones, 88% seen once. Findings and caveats of the study: Females made up more of the donors, who were largely white British, and clonal diversity may have come out too low. Along spike, vaccine-associated CD4 TCRs were found throughout, with dominance at 160-218 and 743-854. The peak T cell response came first, and repertoires were sampled only after it. The study reported that nearly half of spike-specific TCRs target unmutated variant regions.

The chain links TRBV28 to TRBJ1-2, with D unresolved. This clonotype was obtained from an adult who received the AZD1222 COVID-19 vaccine. The source material was peripheral blood, sampled 28 days after the second AZD1222 dose. CDR3 in amino acids: CASSLPGSLYGYTF. The CDR3 nucleotides read TGTGCCAGCAGTCTACCAGGTAGTCTCTATGGCTACACCTTC.